The clone carrying this T cell receptor (beta chain) was seen just once. Its antigen is unknown. These data come from a study of follicular helper T cells after annual influenza vaccination. Findings and limits, study-wide: Successive annual vaccinations recalled a recurrent oligoclonal ICOS+CD38+ cTfh response with influenza-specific clonotypes.

Indicated time point: 2015-2016 season, pre-vaccination. Sequenced by immunoSEQ multiplex PCR; TCRdb stores in-frame clones only, minus some. The data show more than 7,500 clones, over 85% seen once. Germline V lookup: CDR1 SGHDT, CDR2 YYEEEE. Between the trimmed V and J ends, which lost 4 bases and 2 bases, there was a span of 17 bases. This CDR3 has 16 amino acids. The V call is TRBV5-6, the J call TRBJ2-3; D possibly corresponds to TRBD1 (6 bases). This sample comprised CXCR5+ CD38- circulating T follicular helper cells from blood, obtained on the day of influenza vaccination. Subset of the sample: circulating Tfh, non-naive CD4+CXCR5+PD-1+ (ICOS+CD38+ or ICOS-CD38-). The TCR sequence derives from an adult who received the influenza vaccine. CDR3: CASSAGVGGTTDTQYF. CDR3 DNA: TGTGCCAGCAGCGCTGGCGTAGGGGGTACCACAGATACGCAGTATTTT. Full variable domain (rest looked up from reference TRBV5-6 and TRBJ2-3): DAGVTQSPTHLIKTRGQQVTLRCSPKSGHDTVSWYQQALGQGPQFIFQYYEEEERQRGNFPDRFSGHQFPNYSSELNVNALLLGDSALYLCASSAGVGGTTDTQYFGPGTRLTVL.